This T cell receptor (beta chain) was obtained from a study of identical twins (dated by TCRdb to about 2016). Describing the broader study: To test whether fetal clonotypes persist, the study used deep sequencing on TCR alpha and beta repertoires from monozygotic twins, unrelated adults of various ages, and cord blood. To rule out contamination, the twin experiments were replicated at different times with different library preparation protocols. Here is what the overall study found, with its caveats: Compared with coincidental sharing between unrelated individuals, an excess of low generation-probability sequences was observed among out-of-frame TCR alpha sequences shared between twins. Invariant T cells such as MAIT and iNKT could partly confound zero-insertion analyses, though diverse VJ usage argued against this for most clonotypes. Abundant cord blood beta clonotypes had fewer insertions, young adult naive repertoires showed a similar but weaker trend, and memory repertoires showed no such trend. Because the same donors could not be followed over many years, conclusions were based on cross-sectional statistical analysis. Excess twin sharing in beta out-of-frame sequences was weaker because fewer shared sequences lowered the signal-to-noise ratio. Out-of-frame TCR alpha sharing in monozygotic twins was systematically underestimated by recombination models, whereas sharing between unrelated individuals was in agreement with the recombination models.

To prepare the library, 5' RACE was applied. Sequenced using an Illumina HiSeq 2000. Template switching introduced a universal primer binding site; the final cDNA contained a unique molecular identifier, enabling accurate counting of TCR cDNA molecules. Specific primers in the conserved constant-segment region were used to synthesize first-strand cDNA for the TCR alpha and beta chains. To control for contamination, every cDNA library carried two barcodes: a SMART-Mk sample barcode plus Illumina barcodes. TruSeq adapter sequences along with Illumina sample barcodes were introduced in two successive PCR steps. TCR alpha and beta cDNA libraries were sequenced on the Illumina HiSeq platform with custom primers. On the authors' methods: MiGEC processed the raw reads to extract unique molecular identifiers, while MiXCR was used to determine the CDR3 positions. Recombination models were inferred per individual with the repgenHMM and IGoR tools using an EM algorithm. The tcR package in R was used for shared clonotype analysis, with sharing normalized by the product of cloneset sizes. To study raw recombination without the effects of thymic and clonal selection, out-of-frame nonproductive sequences were analyzed. TCRdb ran its own pipeline on the public reads, namely fastp trimming at Q25 and MiXCR clone calling, and kept in-frame beta chains. Entries that share a CDR3 protein sequence are merged under the most common genes and DNA. The V and J calls, along with clone size, are taken from TCRdb and not from the paper's own processing. Here the sample has about 720,000 distinct CDR3 sequences; more than 6.5% occur a single time. The top ten clones comprise 0.75% to 1% of the sample.

This clonotype was observed a few times. No cognate antigen has been identified for it. No clone much larger than this one lies a single base away; base qualities are absent. From the germline V gene (reference sequence), CDR1 is MNHEY and CDR2 is SMNVEV. The cysteine opens and the phenylalanine closes a CDR3 of 12 amino acids. Kept here is only the CDR3 DNA, which spans 36 bases and is read in frame from base 1. V is shortened by 8 bases, J by 3 bases, and the region joining them spans 8 bases. Every donor in the study was a healthy Caucasian. The twin cohort comprised three pairs of female monozygotic twins, all aged roughly 18 to 29 years. RNA for TCR libraries was isolated from peripheral blood mononuclear cells. This sample was also put to use in a study of yellow fever vaccine responses in identical twins. In that second paper, the authors write: According to the authors, in identical twins the way T cells responded to vaccination appeared partly convergent and partly personalized. In identical twins, the study followed T cell clones that responded to the vaccine with precision.

Specimen: PBMCs. This clonotype was sampled from a woman between 18 and 29 years old in good health. This sequence uses TRBV27 and TRBJ2-1; the D gene cannot be named for sure. The base sequence is TGTGCCAGCTTTTCCTTCTACAATGAGCAGTTCTTC. Translated, it gives CASFSFYNEQFF.